This T cell receptor (beta chain) was recovered during a study of OX40 agonist ivuxolimab in advanced cancers. Study-wide context: Eligibility admitted prior anti-PD-1, anti-PD-L1 or anti-CTLA-4 therapy; 40% to 50% had some. Partial responses were achieved by three patients: one hepatocellular carcinoma, two cutaneous melanoma.

This table comes from immunoSEQ multiplex PCR, and its TCRdb copy is limited to in-frame clones, with some not included. This table has tens of thousands of clones, approximately 80% appearing once. Per the germline V gene, CDR1 is LGHNT and CDR2 is FRNRAP. The CDR3 has 15 residues. The V end was cut by 8 bases, the J end by 0 bases, with 11 bases between. About this clone: Antigen specificity is unknown.

General study results and limits: Nonresponders, in some cases, also had low normalized T-cell clonal expansion.

The rearrangement joins TRBV12-5 to TRBJ2-6; D may be TRBD1 or TRBD2 (6 bases each). The receptor was derived from an adult with an advanced solid tumor such as melanoma, head and neck, liver or kidney cancer. The source was CD4+ or CD8+ T cells sorted from blood, collected in a trial of the OX40 agonist ivuxolimab. CDR3 amino acids: CASSPGASGANVLTF. CDR3 nucleotide sequence: TGTGCTAGTAGTCCGGGGGCCTCTGGGGCCAACGTCCTGACTTTC.